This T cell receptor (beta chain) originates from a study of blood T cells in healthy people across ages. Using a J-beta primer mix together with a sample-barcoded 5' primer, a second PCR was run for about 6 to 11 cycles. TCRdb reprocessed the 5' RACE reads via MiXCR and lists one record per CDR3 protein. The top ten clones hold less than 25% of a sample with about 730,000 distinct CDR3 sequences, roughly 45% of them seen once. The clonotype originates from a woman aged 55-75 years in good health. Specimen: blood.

DNA for the CDR3: TGTGCCACCAGTGATTTCAACTCAGGGGACGAGACCCAGTACTTC. Amino acid sequence: CATSDFNSGDETQYF. J is TRBJ2-5 and V is TRBV24-1; tentatively, D is TRBD1 (6 bases). CDR3 length: 15 amino acids. Germline V gene lookup returns CDR1 KGHDR and CDR2 SFDVKD. Between the trimmed V and J ends, which lost 1 base and 5 bases, there was a span of 13 bases.